These T cell receptor beta chains were read from a single sample in a study of CD8+ T cells in alopecia areata. The method was immunoSEQ multiplex PCR; TCRdb's version includes in-frame clones alone and lacks a portion of them. The data contain 180,000 or so clones, about 51% of them singletons. The sequenced sample was CD8+ T cells sorted from blood, obtained around week 54, from a patient treated with tofacitinib. The receptors were sampled from a human donor with alopecia areata. The CDR3 runs from the conserved cysteine through the conserved F or W. The order of the fields is J gene, V gene, CDR3 protein.

TRBJ2-1,TRBV5-6,CASSLAFSTSEQFF
TRBJ2-2,TRBV29-1,CSAPGEAGELFF
TRBJ2-5,TRBV7-9,CASSPRTPEETQYF
TRBJ2-3,TRBV7-9,CASSPRTAYTDTQYF
TRBJ2-7,TRBV13,CASSQLADGSEQYF
TRBJ2-7,TRBV5-1,CATRRTGGEQYF
TRBJ1-5,TRBV29-1,CSYIRNQPQHF
TRBJ1-2,TRBV30,CAWSPGQGFGYTF
TRBJ1-5,TRBV14,CASSQDTRGPQHF
TRBJ1-2,TRBV5-5,CASSFGRQGTNGYTF
TRBJ1-2,TRBV23-1,CASSHYTRVINYGYTF
TRBJ2-3,TRBV5-5,CASSLIDQGTDTQYF
TRBJ1-4,TRBV5-1,CASSPSDGGGNEKLFF
TRBJ1-2,TRBV25-1,CASSTAGAGYGYTF
TRBJ2-7,TRBV6-5,CASRSDLDYEQYF
TRBJ2-3,TRBV7-2,CASSSRGGYTQYF
TRBJ1-2,TRBV6-5,CASSYSLGLSGYTF
TRBJ1-6,TRBV27,CASSLSIVSSPLHF
TRBJ2-1,TRBV29-1,CSVEGGSYNEQFF
TRBJ1-4,TRBV29-1,CSVWAISGEKLFF
TRBJ2-5,TRBV15,CATSMTSWERETQYF
TRBJ2-3,TRBV25-1,CASSDLGDTQYF
TRBJ1-5,TRBV5-1,CASSLTGDGGNQPQHF
TRBJ1-2,TRBV29-1,CSVPGVVAGQGYGYTF
TRBJ2-3,TRBV11-2,CASSIRAGADTQYF
TRBJ1-1,TRBV6-5,CASSYSIGEAFF
TRBJ2-5,TRBV29-1,CSVYSRGRGGEQYF
TRBJ1-5,TRBV5-1,CASSLNPSNQPQHF
TRBJ2-1,TRBV4-2,CASSQDLPSGGDNEQFF
TRBJ1-4,TRBV6-6,CAAGVEKLFF
TRBJ2-7,TRBV2,CARGEGDSAYEQYF
TRBJ2-7,TRBV7-9,CASSLGDSPYEQYF
TRBJ1-5,TRBV12-5,CASGLVRGRGSNQPQHF
TRBJ2-1,TRBV7-8,CASSLERGGPHYNEQFF
TRBJ2-5,TRBV11-2,CASSLDPNPVQETQYF
TRBJ1-5,TRBV27,CASSGRDQPQHF
TRBJ2-7,TRBV5-6,CASSSGGNSDLSYEQYF
TRBJ2-6,TRBV27,CASSLFQGTGANVLTF
TRBJ2-1,TRBV5-1,CASSLGRPNEQFF
TRBJ1-1,TRBV13,CASSLLPGNTEAFF
TRBJ2-7,TRBV6-5,CASTGQGVPFYEQYF
TRBJ2-5,TRBV11-2,CASSLNTLSRTEQETQYF
TRBJ2-5,TRBV5-1,CASSLASVETQYF
TRBJ2-1,TRBV13,CASSSDSYNEQFF
TRBJ1-1,TRBV6-5,CASSPGVTEAFF
TRBJ2-7,TRBV30,CAWSGGGGFSEQYF
TRBJ2-7,TRBV5-6,CASRMGQTAYEQYF
TRBJ1-1,TRBV30,CAWTTGGDTEAFF
TRBJ1-1,TRBV7-2,CASSPLGLTTEAFF
TRBJ1-2,TRBV4-2,CASSQETANYGYTF
TRBJ2-7,TRBV23-1,CASSPPSGTQFRNEQYF
TRBJ2-2,TRBV30,CAWSQQAGELFF